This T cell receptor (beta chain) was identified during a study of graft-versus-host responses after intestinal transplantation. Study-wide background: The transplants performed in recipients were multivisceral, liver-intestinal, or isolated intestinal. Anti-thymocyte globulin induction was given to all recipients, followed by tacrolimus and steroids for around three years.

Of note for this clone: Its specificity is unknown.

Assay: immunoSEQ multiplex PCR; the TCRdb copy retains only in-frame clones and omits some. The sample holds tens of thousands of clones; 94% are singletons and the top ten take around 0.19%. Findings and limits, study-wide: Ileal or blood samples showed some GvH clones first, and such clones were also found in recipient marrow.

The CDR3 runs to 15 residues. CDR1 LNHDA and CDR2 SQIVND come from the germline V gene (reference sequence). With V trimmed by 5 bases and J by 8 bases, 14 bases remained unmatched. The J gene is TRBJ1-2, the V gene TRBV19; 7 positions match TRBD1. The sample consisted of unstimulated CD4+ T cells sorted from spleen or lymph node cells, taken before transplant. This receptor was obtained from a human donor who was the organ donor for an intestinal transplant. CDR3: CASSPRGQTAYGYTF. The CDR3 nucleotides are TGTGCCAGTAGTCCCCGGGGACAGACGGCATACGGCTACACCTTC. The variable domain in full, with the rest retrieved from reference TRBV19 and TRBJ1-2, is DGGITQSPKYLFRKEGQNVTLSCEQNLNHDAMYWYRQDPGQGLRLIYYSQIVNDFQKGDIAEGYSVSREKKESFPLTVTSAQKNPTAFYLCASSPRGQTAYGYTFGSGTRLTVV.